This passage covers 4 T cell receptor beta chains from one sample sequenced in a study of T cell changes during pregnancy in multiple sclerosis. The table came from immunoSEQ multiplex PCR; TCRdb's copy has only in-frame clones and leaves some out. The data contain about 98,000 clones, about 91% of them singletons. The sample in question was peripheral blood, obtained after pregnancy. Receptors were obtained from a female donor in good health, enrolled as a control in a pregnancy study.

The J gene is TRBJ2-2, the V gene TRBV9; D uncertain. The CDR3 consists of 13 residues. Trimming removed 4 bases from V and 3 bases from J, with 7 bases in between. The V gene's germline CDR1 is SGDLS and CDR2 YYNGEE. The CDR3 nucleotides read TGTGCCAGCAGCCTCGGGTACACCGGGGAGCTGTTTTTT. Protein sequence: CASSLGYTGELFF.

CDR3 amino acids: CASSFHGGQETQYF. In DNA form, the CDR3 reads TGTGCCAGCAGTTTTCACGGGGGCCAAGAGACCCAGTACTTC. The J gene is TRBJ2-5, the V gene TRBV28; D may be TRBD2 (6 bases). CDR3 length equals 14 residues. V lost 3 bases and J 1 base, leaving 9 bases between the germline ends. From germline, CDR1 is MDHEN and CDR2 SYDVKM.

The chain recombines TRBV13 with TRBJ2-7; TRBD2 agrees at 9 bases. J lost 5 bases, V lost 4 bases, and 9 bases had no gene match. The V gene's germline CDR1 is PRHDT and CDR2 FYEKMQ (reference sequence). The CDR3 is 15 amino acids. The CDR3 bases are TGTGCCAGCAGCTCAGTGACTAGCGGAGGCCACGAGCAGTACTTC. It yields the protein CASSSVTSGGHEQYF.

This chain joins TRBV7-9 and TRBJ2-1, with D possibly matching TRBD2 (6 bases). The CDR3 has 15 amino acids. Looked up from germline, CDR1 is SEHNR and CDR2 is FQNEAQ (reference sequence). Trimming removed 2 bases at V and 1 base at J, with 9 bases between. Written as DNA, the CDR3 is TGTGCCAGCAGCTTAAGTAGCGGTTCCTACAATGAGCAGTTCTTC. Its protein product is CASSLSSGSYNEQFF.